This T cell receptor beta chain was retrieved from a study of blood T cells in healthy people across ages. Trimming took 5 bases from V and 5 from J, leaving 12 bases between them. The CDR3 has 14 amino acids. Germline V gives CDR1 MNHEY, CDR2 SVGAGI. Of note for this clonotype: Its antigen is undetermined.

A sample-barcoded 5' primer and a J-beta primer mix were used in a second PCR of roughly 7 to 12 cycles. Carrying 12 random nucleotides, a template-switch adaptor labeled each individual cDNA molecule. In TCRdb, the 5' RACE reads were re-called with MiXCR into one record per CDR3 protein. The sample yields around 620,000 distinct CDR3 sequences, 27% seen once. Findings and limits, study-wide: Among T cells, TCR beta diversity per million cells dropped roughly linearly as age rose. No one knew whether donors had CMV, which possibly confounded expanded clonotype changes.

This clonotype was sampled from a woman in her 70s in good health. The J gene is TRBJ1-4, the V gene TRBV6-5; the D gene is possibly TRBD1 (5 bases). What was sequenced was blood. CDR3: CASSVSGPNEKLFF. DNA of the CDR3: TGTGCCAGCAGTGTTTCAGGGCCAAATGAAAAACTGTTTTTT.